The rows below give T cell receptor beta chains drawn from one sample of a study of control samples from healthy donors and cancer patients. The table came from immunoSEQ multiplex PCR; TCRdb's copy has only in-frame clones and leaves some out. The table includes some 77,000 clones, around 90% detected once. The sample comprised blood. Receptor source: a woman in her sixties in good health. Both conserved end residues are part of each CDR3. The D gene is left open where the match is weak. Rows may omit the clone size; those that give it use once, few, many or a size class.

cdr3_aa | cdr3_nt | v_call | clone_size | d_call | j_call
CASNPGLAGGSDKQFF | TGTGCCAGCAACCCGGGACTAGCGGGGGGCTCGGATAAGCAGTTCTTC | TRBV5-6 | once | TRBD2 | TRBJ2-1
CSASHRGSDQPQHF | TGCAGTGCTAGTCACAGGGGGTCCGATCAGCCCCAGCATTTT | TRBV20-1 | NA | TRBD1 | TRBJ1-5
CASKSPGLALDEQFF | TGTGCCAGCAAGTCACCCGGGCTAGCACTAGATGAGCAGTTCTTC | TRBV27 | NA | NA | TRBJ2-1
CATSGAGDLYNEQFF | TGTGCCACCAGTGGGGCAGGGGATTTATACAATGAGCAGTTCTTC | TRBV24-1 | NA | NA | TRBJ2-1
CASSMWGATNTGELFF | TGTGCCAGTAGTATGTGGGGGGCAACGAACACCGGGGAGCTGTTTTTT | TRBV19 | NA | NA | TRBJ2-2
CASSQAKAGVIEFF | TGTGCCAGCAGCCAAGCGAAAGCGGGAGTTATCGAGTTCTTC | TRBV4-2 | NA | TRBD2 | TRBJ2-1
CASGLSTGANQPQHF | TGTGCTAGTGGTTTGTCCACAGGGGCGAATCAGCCCCAGCATTTT | TRBV12-5 | NA | TRBD1 | TRBJ1-5
CASRKLGQPQHF | TGTGCCAGTCGGAAGCTCGGGCAGCCCCAGCATTTT | TRBV19 | NA | NA | TRBJ1-5
CASGFIQRRDIRTDTQYF | TGTGCTAGTGGTTTCATTCAGCGGCGGGACATCCGCACAGATACGCAGTATTTT | TRBV12-5 | NA | NA | TRBJ2-3
CASSSGQGGSYEQYF | TGTGCCAGCAGTTCGGGACAGGGGGGATCCTACGAGCAGTACTTC | TRBV27 | NA | TRBD1 | TRBJ2-7
CASSGWGGSRDTEAFF | TGTGCCAGCAGCGGGTGGGGTGGATCCAGGGACACTGAAGCTTTCTTT | TRBV7-9 | NA | NA | TRBJ1-1
CATRWAGETNTQYF | TGTGCCACCCGATGGGCGGGGGAGACTAATACGCAGTATTTT | TRBV15 | NA | TRBD2 | TRBJ2-3
CASSLGATYNEQFF | TGCGCCAGCAGCTTGGGGGCTACCTACAATGAGCAGTTCTTC | TRBV5-1 | once | NA | TRBJ2-1
CASSLDRWGYTF | TGCGCCAGCAGCTTGGATCGGTGGGGCTACACCTTC | TRBV5-1 | NA | NA | TRBJ1-2
CASSRGASPGELFF | TGTGCCAGCAGCCGCGGAGCATCACCCGGGGAGCTGTTTTTT | TRBV7-9 | NA | NA | TRBJ2-2
CSISGSGNTIYF | TGCAGCATCAGCGGCTCTGGAAACACCATATATTTT | TRBV29-1 | once | NA | TRBJ1-3
CASSTMGGKGPYEQYF | TGTGCCAGTAGTACCATGGGGGGGAAGGGACCCTACGAGCAGTACTTC | TRBV19 | NA | TRBD2 | TRBJ2-7
CASSIGPQSYGYTF | TGTGCCAGTAGTATAGGGCCCCAGTCCTATGGCTACACCTTC | TRBV19 | NA | NA | TRBJ1-2
CASSEPLAEPNNEQFF | TGTGCCAGCAGTGAACCCCTGGCAGAACCGAACAATGAGCAGTTCTTC | TRBV6-1 | NA | NA | TRBJ2-1
CASSRDSTDTQYF | TGTGCCAGCAGTCGGGACTCCACAGATACGCAGTATTTT | TRBV11-2 | NA | NA | TRBJ2-3
CASSLRQDGASPLHF | TGTGCCAGCAGCTTAAGGCAGGACGGGGCTTCACCCCTCCACTTT | TRBV7-3 | NA | NA | TRBJ1-6
CASSLLGQGDDTF | TGCGCCAGCAGCTTACTGGGACAGGGGGATGACACCTTC | TRBV5-1 | NA | TRBD1 | TRBJ1-2
CASSLPGLAGGANEQYF | TGCGCCAGCAGCTTACCGGGACTAGCGGGAGGGGCGAACGAGCAGTACTTC | TRBV5-1 | NA | TRBD2 | TRBJ2-7
CATSEWTGGEQFF | TGTGCCACCAGTGAATGGACAGGGGGTGAGCAGTTCTTC | TRBV24-1 | NA | TRBD1 | TRBJ2-1
CASSLEPNEKLFF | TGTGCCAGCAGCTTAGAGCCGAATGAAAAACTGTTTTTT | TRBV7-2 | few | NA | TRBJ1-4
CASSLPDQPQHF | TGTGCCAGCAGCTTGCCGGATCAGCCCCAGCATTTT | TRBV7-9 | NA | NA | TRBJ1-5
CASSSGQRNEQFF | TGCGCCAGCAGCTCAGGACAGCGCAATGAGCAGTTCTTC | TRBV5-1 | NA | NA | TRBJ2-1
CASSQSGTNYGYTF | TGTGCCAGCTCACAATCCGGGACGAACTATGGCTACACCTTC | TRBV18 | NA | NA | TRBJ1-2
CASTPPGQSQPQHF | TGTGCCAGCACGCCTCCTGGACAGAGTCAGCCCCAGCATTTT | TRBV6-5 | NA | NA | TRBJ1-5
CASSALGTGVYQPQHF | TGTGCCAGCAGCGCCCTCGGGACAGGGGTGTATCAGCCCCAGCATTTT | TRBV5-6 | NA | TRBD1 | TRBJ1-5
CASSQATSGGSEQYF | TGTGCCAGCAGCCAAGCAACTAGCGGGGGTAGCGAGCAGTACTTC | TRBV4-2 | NA | TRBD2 | TRBJ2-7
CASSFAEGPYNEQFF | TGTGCCAGCAGCTTTGCAGAGGGGCCCTACAATGAGCAGTTCTTC | TRBV11-2 | NA | NA | TRBJ2-1
CASSLDPPPAGTQYF | TGTGCCAGCAGCTTAGACCCCCCACCGGCGGGGACCCAGTACTTC | TRBV7-2 | NA | NA | TRBJ2-5
CASSLFHYEQYF | TGTGCCAGCAGCTTATTTCACTACGAGCAGTACTTC | TRBV13 | NA | NA | TRBJ2-7
CASSLMTGAVTGELFF | TGTGCCAGCAGCCTGATGACAGGGGCGGTCACCGGGGAGCTGTTTTTT | TRBV11-3 | NA | TRBD1 | TRBJ2-2
CASSSRTGGHTEAFF | TGTGCCAGCAGTTCTAGGACAGGGGGTCACACTGAAGCTTTCTTT | TRBV5-5 | once | TRBD1 | TRBJ1-1
CASSLAQGHLMNTEAFF | TGTGCCAGCAGTTTGGCCCAGGGGCACTTAATGAACACTGAAGCTTTCTTT | TRBV28 | NA | NA | TRBJ1-1
CASSDRATEAFF | TGTGCCAGCAGTGACAGGGCGACTGAAGCTTTCTTT | TRBV6-1 | NA | NA | TRBJ1-1
CASSWGRSTDTQYF | TGTGCCAGCAGTTGGGGGCGGAGCACAGATACGCAGTATTTT | TRBV28 | NA | NA | TRBJ2-3
CASSTTSGNYEQYF | TGTGCCAGCAGTACCACTAGCGGCAACTACGAGCAGTACTTC | TRBV28 | NA | TRBD2 | TRBJ2-7
CASSQDGNTEAFF | TGTGCCAGCTCCCAGGACGGGAACACTGAAGCTTTCTTT | TRBV18 | NA | NA | TRBJ1-1
CSVKVVGGGSTEAFF | TGCAGCGTTAAAGTGGTAGGGGGAGGTAGCACTGAAGCTTTCTTT | TRBV29-1 | NA | NA | TRBJ1-1
CASSQGLGGNGEQYF | TGCGCCAGCAGCCAAGGGTTAGGAGGGAACGGCGAGCAGTACTTC | TRBV4-1 | medium-sized | NA | TRBJ2-7
CAIKGPPGTALTDTQYF | TGTGCCATCAAGGGGCCTCCCGGGACAGCTCTCACAGATACGCAGTATTTT | TRBV10-3 | NA | TRBD1 | TRBJ2-3
CASSLDAWGGITEAFF | TGTGCCAGCAGCTTAGACGCCTGGGGAGGAATCACTGAAGCTTTCTTT | TRBV7-9 | NA | NA | TRBJ1-1
CASSSDSYNQPQHF | TGTGCCAGCAGCTCGGACAGCTACAATCAGCCCCAGCATTTT | TRBV5-6 | NA | NA | TRBJ1-5
CASSFSGGPTGELFF | TGTGCCAGCAGCTTTAGCGGGGGACCCACCGGGGAGCTGTTTTTT | TRBV5-4 | NA | TRBD2 | TRBJ2-2